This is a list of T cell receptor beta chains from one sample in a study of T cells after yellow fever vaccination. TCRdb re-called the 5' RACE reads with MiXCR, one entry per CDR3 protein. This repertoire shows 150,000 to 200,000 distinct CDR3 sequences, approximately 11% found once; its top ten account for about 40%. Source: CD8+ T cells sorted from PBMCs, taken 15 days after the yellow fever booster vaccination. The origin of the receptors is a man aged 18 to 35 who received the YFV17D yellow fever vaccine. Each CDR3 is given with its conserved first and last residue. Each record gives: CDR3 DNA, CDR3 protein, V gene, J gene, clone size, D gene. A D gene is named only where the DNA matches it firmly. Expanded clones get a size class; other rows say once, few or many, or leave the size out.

cdr3_nt: TGTGCCAGCAGCCGAGCCGTGTGGGAGACCCAGTACTTC
cdr3_aa: CASSRAVWETQYF
v_call: TRBV11-2
j_call: TRBJ2-5
clone_size: .
d_call: .

cdr3_nt: TGCGCCAGCAGCTTGCAAGGCGAGGGGGGGACCTACGAGCAGTACTTC
cdr3_aa: CASSLQGEGGTYEQYF
v_call: TRBV5-1
j_call: TRBJ2-7
clone_size: few
d_call: .

cdr3_nt: TGTGCCAGCACTCCAAATAACGGGGAGCTGTTTTTT
cdr3_aa: CASTPNNGELFF
v_call: TRBV6-5
j_call: TRBJ2-2
clone_size: many
d_call: .

cdr3_nt: TGTGCCAGCAGCTTAGACATGGGGGCGTTCTCAGATACGCAGTATTTT
cdr3_aa: CASSLDMGAFSDTQYF
v_call: TRBV7-8
j_call: TRBJ2-3
clone_size: few
d_call: .

cdr3_nt: TGTGCCAGCAGTCATCAGGGCCCGGGGTACTTC
cdr3_aa: CASSHQGPGYF
v_call: TRBV11-2
j_call: TRBJ2-5
clone_size: once
d_call: .

cdr3_nt: TGTGCCAGCAGCTACCTTGAGCAGGAGGCATCGGGGGAACTGTTTTTT
cdr3_aa: CASSYLEQEASGELFF
v_call: TRBV7-9
j_call: TRBJ1-4
clone_size: .
d_call: .

cdr3_nt: TGCGCCAGCAGCCAAGCTCGGGAGCGGGGGCATACAGATACGCAGTATTTT
cdr3_aa: CASSQARERGHTDTQYF
v_call: TRBV4-1
j_call: TRBJ2-3
clone_size: few
d_call: TRBD2

cdr3_nt: TGCAGTGCTTCCTGGACAGGGGGCCGCACAGATACGCAGTATTTT
cdr3_aa: CSASWTGGRTDTQYF
v_call: TRBV20-1
j_call: TRBJ2-3
clone_size: .
d_call: TRBD1

cdr3_nt: TGTGCCACCAGCAGGCTGGGGGGCAGAATGCCCTACGAGCAGTACTTC
cdr3_aa: CATSRLGGRMPYEQYF
v_call: TRBV15
j_call: TRBJ2-7
clone_size: many
d_call: .

cdr3_nt: TGCAGTGCTAGGGTACAGGGGGCGTGGGACGGCTACACCTTC
cdr3_aa: CSARVQGAWDGYTF
v_call: TRBV20-1
j_call: TRBJ1-2
clone_size: .
d_call: TRBD1

cdr3_nt: TGCGCCAGCAGCCAAGTGGTGAGACAGGGGTACTATGGCTACACCTTC
cdr3_aa: CASSQVVRQGYYGYTF
v_call: TRBV4-1
j_call: TRBJ1-2
clone_size: .
d_call: TRBD1

cdr3_nt: TGTGCCAGCATGATGTGGGGGATACAAGAGACCCAGTACTTC
cdr3_aa: CASMMWGIQETQYF
v_call: TRBV2
j_call: TRBJ2-5
clone_size: few
d_call: .

cdr3_nt: TGTGCCAGCAGCTTAAGAGCACAGGGGGTGGCTTTCTTT
cdr3_aa: CASSLRAQGVAFF
v_call: TRBV13
j_call: TRBJ1-1
clone_size: .
d_call: TRBD1

cdr3_nt: TGTGCCAGCGGAGAGACAGGATCCAATGAGCAGTTCTTC
cdr3_aa: CASGETGSNEQFF
v_call: TRBV6-2/TRBV6-3
j_call: TRBJ2-1
clone_size: .
d_call: .

cdr3_nt: TGCGCCAGCAGCTCGAGACTAGCGGGGGGTGATGAGCAGTTCTTC
cdr3_aa: CASSSRLAGGDEQFF
v_call: TRBV5-1
j_call: TRBJ2-1
clone_size: .
d_call: TRBD2

cdr3_nt: TGCAGTGCTAGAGAGTTTGGGGGTTACAATGAGCAGTTCTTC
cdr3_aa: CSAREFGGYNEQFF
v_call: TRBV20-1
j_call: TRBJ2-1
clone_size: few
d_call: .

cdr3_nt: TGTGCCAGTAGTATCAATTCCAACGGCCAGGTCGAGCAGTACTTC
cdr3_aa: CASSINSNGQVEQYF
v_call: TRBV19
j_call: TRBJ2-7
clone_size: .
d_call: .

cdr3_nt: TGTGCCAGCAGGATGGGGGAAAAACTGTTTTTT
cdr3_aa: CASRMGEKLFF
v_call: TRBV6-1
j_call: TRBJ1-4
clone_size: .
d_call: .

cdr3_nt: TGCGCCAGCAGCCCCAATGCCTGGACTAGCTCCGGGGAGCTGTTTTTT
cdr3_aa: CASSPNAWTSSGELFF
v_call: TRBV4-3
j_call: TRBJ2-2
clone_size: .
d_call: TRBD2

cdr3_nt: TGTGCCAGCAGCTTGCGGGGGGCGCAGAGCACAGATACGCAGTATTTT
cdr3_aa: CASSLRGAQSTDTQYF
v_call: TRBV7-2
j_call: TRBJ2-3
clone_size: few
d_call: TRBD2

cdr3_nt: TGTGCCAGCAGTGAACCCGGGACAAGGGACACTGAAGCTTTCTTT
cdr3_aa: CASSEPGTRDTEAFF
v_call: TRBV5-8
j_call: TRBJ1-1
clone_size: many
d_call: .

cdr3_nt: TGTGCCAGCAGCAAAAAAACCGGGACGGGGGCGACGGAGACCCAGTACTTC
cdr3_aa: CASSKKTGTGATETQYF
v_call: TRBV11-2
j_call: TRBJ2-5
clone_size: many
d_call: .

cdr3_nt: TGTGCCAGCAGCGTAGGTGGAATCGGGGGGCTGAGAAATGAGCAGTTCTTC
cdr3_aa: CASSVGGIGGLRNEQFF
v_call: TRBV9
j_call: TRBJ2-1
clone_size: many
d_call: .

cdr3_nt: TGCGCCAGCAGCCGCGGACAGACTAATGAAAAACTGTTTTTT
cdr3_aa: CASSRGQTNEKLFF
v_call: TRBV4-1
j_call: TRBJ1-4
clone_size: few
d_call: .

cdr3_nt: TGCAGCGTCGTAGGCGTTGACAGCTCCTACGAGCAGTACTTC
cdr3_aa: CSVVGVDSSYEQYF
v_call: TRBV29-1
j_call: TRBJ2-7
clone_size: .
d_call: .

cdr3_nt: TGTGCCAGCAGCCCCCGGGGGGGCGGTGAAAAACTGTTTTTT
cdr3_aa: CASSPRGGGEKLFF
v_call: TRBV7-6
j_call: TRBJ1-4
clone_size: few
d_call: .

cdr3_nt: TGTGCCAGCAGTCAGAGGACAGTTCAGCCCCAGCATTTT
cdr3_aa: CASSQRTVQPQHF
v_call: TRBV6-2/TRBV6-3
j_call: TRBJ1-5
clone_size: .
d_call: .

cdr3_nt: TGCAGTGCTAGAGATAGTCCCCCGCCGGACACTGAAGCTTTCTTT
cdr3_aa: CSARDSPPPDTEAFF
v_call: TRBV20-1
j_call: TRBJ1-1
clone_size: few
d_call: .

cdr3_nt: TGCGCCAGCAGCTGGGGGGTATCGGAGGATCCCCTCCCCGGGGAGCTGTTTTTT
cdr3_aa: CASSWGVSEDPLPGELFF
v_call: TRBV5-1
j_call: TRBJ2-2
clone_size: .
d_call: .

cdr3_nt: TGCGCCAGCAGCCCTCACGGGGGGGATTACAATGAGCAGTTCTTC
cdr3_aa: CASSPHGGDYNEQFF
v_call: TRBV4-3
j_call: TRBJ2-1
clone_size: many
d_call: TRBD2

cdr3_nt: TGTGCCAGCAGTTGGGTGGTAGGCGAGCAGTACTTC
cdr3_aa: CASSWVVGEQYF
v_call: TRBV6-2/TRBV6-3
j_call: TRBJ2-7
clone_size: many
d_call: .

cdr3_nt: TGTGCCAGCAGCTTTTACTCGGTCAGGAGCACAGATACGCAGTATTTT
cdr3_aa: CASSFYSVRSTDTQYF
v_call: TRBV7-9
j_call: TRBJ2-3
clone_size: .
d_call: .

cdr3_nt: TGTGCCAGCAGCTTCCCGGGACTAGCGGGGGGCTACGCCACCGGGGAGCTGTTTTTT
cdr3_aa: CASSFPGLAGGYATGELFF
v_call: TRBV7-2
j_call: TRBJ2-2
clone_size: many
d_call: TRBD2

cdr3_nt: TGTGCCACCAGCAGTGACAGGATACCGAACACCGGGGAGCTGTTTTTT
cdr3_aa: CATSSDRIPNTGELFF
v_call: TRBV15
j_call: TRBJ2-2
clone_size: many
d_call: .

cdr3_nt: TGTGCCAGCAGCTCGCAGGGGGGCACTGAAGCTTTCTTT
cdr3_aa: CASSSQGGTEAFF
v_call: TRBV7-3
j_call: TRBJ1-1
clone_size: .
d_call: TRBD1

cdr3_nt: TGCGCCAGCAGCCCCTTGGGGAATTCACCCCTCCACTTT
cdr3_aa: CASSPLGNSPLHF
v_call: TRBV5-1
j_call: TRBJ1-6
clone_size: .
d_call: .

cdr3_nt: TGTGCCAGCAGCTTAAGAGTTGGTCGATCCTACGAGCAGTACTTC
cdr3_aa: CASSLRVGRSYEQYF
v_call: TRBV11-2
j_call: TRBJ2-7
clone_size: .
d_call: .

cdr3_nt: TGCGCCAGCAGCCAAACCTTCAGGCTCACCTACAATGAGCAGTTCTTC
cdr3_aa: CASSQTFRLTYNEQFF
v_call: TRBV4-3
j_call: TRBJ2-1
clone_size: few
d_call: .

cdr3_nt: TGTGCCAGCAGCAAACCCGGACTCCACAATGAGCAGTTCTTC
cdr3_aa: CASSKPGLHNEQFF
v_call: TRBV7-9
j_call: TRBJ2-1
clone_size: .
d_call: .

cdr3_nt: TGTGCCAGCAGTTCCAGACTCATCTTGAACACTGAAGCTTTCTTT
cdr3_aa: CASSSRLILNTEAFF
v_call: TRBV28
j_call: TRBJ1-1
clone_size: few
d_call: .

cdr3_nt: TGTGCTAGTCGGGGGGGACTTACCTACAATGAGCAGTTCTTC
cdr3_aa: CASRGGLTYNEQFF
v_call: TRBV12-5
j_call: TRBJ2-1
clone_size: .
d_call: TRBD2

cdr3_nt: TGCAGTGCAACTAGCGGGAGCTCCTACGAGCAGTACTTC
cdr3_aa: CSATSGSSYEQYF
v_call: TRBV20-1
j_call: TRBJ2-7
clone_size: few
d_call: TRBD2

cdr3_nt: TGTGCCGTCTCAGGGGGGGGAATGGAAGCTGAAGCTTTCTTT
cdr3_aa: CAVSGGGMEAEAFF
v_call: TRBV10-3
j_call: TRBJ1-1
clone_size: few
d_call: TRBD1

cdr3_nt: TGTGCCAGCAGGGGGACAGGGATCTACGAGCAGTACTTC
cdr3_aa: CASRGTGIYEQYF
v_call: TRBV5-6
j_call: TRBJ2-7
clone_size: few
d_call: TRBD1

cdr3_nt: TGCGCCAGCAGCTCGGAGGGATTTGTAAGTTCTGAAGCTTTCTTT
cdr3_aa: CASSSEGFVSSEAFF
v_call: TRBV5-1
j_call: TRBJ1-1
clone_size: .
d_call: .

cdr3_nt: TGTGCCAGCTCACCACCGGTGGGTGAGCAGTTCTTC
cdr3_aa: CASSPPVGEQFF
v_call: TRBV18
j_call: TRBJ2-1
clone_size: few
d_call: .

cdr3_nt: TGCGCCAGCAGCAGTGGACAGGGGCGCACTGAAGCTTTCTTT
cdr3_aa: CASSSGQGRTEAFF
v_call: TRBV5-1
j_call: TRBJ1-1
clone_size: many
d_call: TRBD1

cdr3_nt: TGTGCCAGCAGCCCTACAGGGGTAGATACGCAGTATTTT
cdr3_aa: CASSPTGVDTQYF
v_call: TRBV7-3
j_call: TRBJ2-3
clone_size: many
d_call: TRBD1

cdr3_nt: TGTGCCAGCAGCTTGGGCGGCGAGTCCCAGTACTTC
cdr3_aa: CASSLGGESQYF
v_call: TRBV7-9
j_call: TRBJ2-5
clone_size: .
d_call: .

cdr3_nt: TGTGCCAGCAGCTTCGGGGCCTGGGACACTGAAGCTTTCTTT
cdr3_aa: CASSFGAWDTEAFF
v_call: TRBV11-2
j_call: TRBJ1-1
clone_size: few
d_call: .

cdr3_nt: TGTGCCAGCAGGCCCCTAGCGGGGGGGCTCGCAGATACGCAGTATTTT
cdr3_aa: CASRPLAGGLADTQYF
v_call: TRBV27
j_call: TRBJ2-3
clone_size: .
d_call: TRBD2

cdr3_nt: TGTGCCAGCCCGGGACAGGGAAAAGCTTTCTTT
cdr3_aa: CASPGQGKAFF
v_call: TRBV21-1
j_call: TRBJ1-1
clone_size: .
d_call: .

cdr3_nt: TGTGCCAGCAGCTCTTGGACGGAGAACTATGGCTACACCTTC
cdr3_aa: CASSSWTENYGYTF
v_call: TRBV13
j_call: TRBJ1-2
clone_size: few
d_call: .